This TCR beta chain was captured in a study of cytomegalovirus exposure and HLA in healthy donors. V lost 4 bases and J lost 7; bases outside the gene matches: 21. This CDR3 region has 18 residues. Per germline, CDR1 SGHRS and CDR2 YFSETQ. Primers for the PCR totalled 60 Vbeta and 13 Jbeta. Using immunoSEQ multiplex PCR, the repertoire was profiled, and TCRdb retains in-frame clones only, with some absent. This table has approximately 110,000 clones, 77% appearing once. The chain recombines TRBV5-1 with TRBJ2-7, with 9 bases identical to TRBD2. The sequenced sample was PBMCs. The sequence was obtained from a woman between 40 and 55 years old in good health and CMV-seropositive. The CDR3 nucleotides are TGCGCCAGCAGCCGCCTCAGTTCTAGCGGGAACGCCCTTTCGGAGCAGTACTTC. Translation gives CASSRLSSSGNALSEQYF.